This paragraph covers one TCR beta chain sequence. Source study methods: Reference gene primer amplification in the assay estimated nucleated cell counts. Sequencing was performed with immunoSEQ multiplex PCR; in TCRdb, only in-frame clones are kept and a portion is missing. V and J calls and clone size are copied from that table; D and trimming were computed from the DNA. The sample contains about 210,000 clones, less than 85% of which appear only once. This entry comes from a study of blood T cell repertoires in COVID-19. Study details: Donors in the United States, Italy and Spain gave samples during acute or convalescent COVID-19. Sample material is recorded as cDNA or gDNA derived from T cells, B-cell-depleted T cells, or PBMCs.

The origin of this receptor is a woman between 65 and 79 years old with acute or convalescent COVID-19. Sequenced input: peripheral blood.

The CDR3 loop reads CASSRQGAGNEKLFF. The DNA for the CDR3 is TGTGCCAGCAGCAGACAGGGGGCTGGGAATGAAAAACTGTTTTTT. V and J are TRBV6-6 and TRBJ1-4; 10 nucleotides align to TRBD1. The CDR3 loop spans 15 amino acids. J lost 5 bases, V lost 6 bases, and 6 bases had no gene match. Germline CDR1 and CDR2: MNHNY and SVGAGI (reference sequence).